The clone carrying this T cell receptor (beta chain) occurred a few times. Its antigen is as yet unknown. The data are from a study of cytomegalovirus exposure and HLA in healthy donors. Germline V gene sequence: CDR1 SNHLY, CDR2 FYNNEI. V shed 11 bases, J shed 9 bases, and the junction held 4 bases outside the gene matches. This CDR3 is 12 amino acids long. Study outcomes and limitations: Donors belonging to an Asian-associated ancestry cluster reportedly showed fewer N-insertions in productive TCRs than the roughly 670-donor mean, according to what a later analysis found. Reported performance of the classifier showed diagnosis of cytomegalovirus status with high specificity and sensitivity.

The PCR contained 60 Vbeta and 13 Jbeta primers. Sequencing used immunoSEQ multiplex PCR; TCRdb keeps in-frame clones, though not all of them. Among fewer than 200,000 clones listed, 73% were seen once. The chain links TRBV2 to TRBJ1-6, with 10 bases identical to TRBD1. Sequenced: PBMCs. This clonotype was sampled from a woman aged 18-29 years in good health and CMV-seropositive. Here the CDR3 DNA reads TGTGCCGGTCGGGACAGGGGTTCACCCCTCCACTTT. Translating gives CAGRDRGSPLHF.